This TCR beta chain was retrieved from a study of blood T cell repertoires in COVID-19. Across the study: Samples came from the United States, Italy and Spain, spanning acute and convalescent COVID-19. PBMCs, B-cell-depleted T cells, or T cells were the source of the cDNA or gDNA that made up the material.

V was trimmed by 6 bases and J by 8 bases, leaving 16 bases between them. This CDR3 region has 13 residues. CDR1 SNHLY and CDR2 FYNNEI come from the germline V gene. Some clones are missing from TCRdb's copy, which holds only in-frame ones; the method was immunoSEQ multiplex PCR. Of fewer than 250,000 clones listed, approximately 80% are singletons. What was sequenced was peripheral blood. V is TRBV2 and J is TRBJ1-1; a weak D match, TRBD1 (5 bases). This sequence was found in a woman at least 80 years old with acute or convalescent COVID-19. The CDR3 nucleotides are TGTGCCAGCAGGGTCCAACAGGTTCGGGAAGCTTTCTTT. It translates to CASRVQQVREAFF. The variable domain in full, with the rest retrieved from reference TRBV2 and TRBJ1-1, is EPEVTQTPSHQVTQMGQEVILRCVPISNHLYFYWYRQILGQKVEFLVSFYNNEISEKSEIFDDQFSVERPDGSNFTLKIRSTKLEDSAMYFCASRVQQVREAFFGQGTRLTVV.